This T cell receptor beta chain stems from a study of shared clonotypes between healthy human individuals. CDR1 and CDR2 (germline): SNHLY, FYNNEI. V gave up 6 bases and J gave up 13 bases, with 24 bases separating them. The CDR3 runs 14 residues. This table comes from immunoSEQ multiplex PCR, and its TCRdb copy is limited to in-frame clones, with some not included. The sample includes more than 2,000,000 clones, approximately 90% of them seen just once. The TCR sequence derives from a man between 18 and 35 years old in good health. Sequencing was carried out using naive CD4+ T cells sorted from blood. Subset indicated: CD45RA+ positively selected. The chain joins TRBV2 to TRBJ2-5; the D call may be TRBD1 or TRBD2 (5 bases each). CDR3 bases: TGTGCCAGCAGCGTCCGGGTCCATCCCACGGGGCGGTACTTC. Residues: CASSVRVHPTGRYF.